The text below deals with one T cell receptor beta chain. The antigen is undetermined. A multiplex PCR was run with 60 Vbeta primers and 13 Jbeta primers. The method was immunoSEQ multiplex PCR; TCRdb's version includes in-frame clones alone and lacks a portion of them. The sample carries about 110,000 clones, roughly three quarters recorded once. The sample is drawn from a study of cytomegalovirus exposure and HLA in healthy donors. Notes on the study in general: Researchers reported that a few CMV-associated chains were confirmed in vitro as CMV antigen-specific.

The CDR3 sequence is 14 residues long. Trimming removed 7 bases from V and 0 bases from J; junction bases left unmatched: 5. CDR1 is SGHRS, CDR2 YFSETQ, per germline. Sequences were obtained from PBMCs. The chain has TRBV5-1 and TRBJ2-3; TRBD1 agrees at 7 bases. The clonotype originates from a woman younger than 35 in good health and CMV-seropositive. The CDR3 DNA follows: TGCGCCAGCTACGAACAGGGGAGCACAGATACGCAGTATTTT. Translation: CASYEQGSTDTQYF.